This paragraph reports one T cell receptor (beta chain). The antigen it recognizes is unknown. Base-call qualities are not available, and no considerably larger clone is one nucleotide away. The immunoSEQ Assay, a bias-controlled multiplex PCR, was used to amplify TCRbeta CDR3 regions from genomic DNA. Regarding the original processing steps: Within the assay, amplification of reference gene primers was used to estimate how many nucleated cells each sample contained. Sequence reads were collapsed and filtered to measure the absolute abundance of every unique TCRbeta CDR3 rearrangement. For each sample, productive Simpson clonality was calculated as the square root of Simpson's diversity index across productive rearrangements. Entries here come from immuneACCESS through TCRdb and include only in-frame sequences with V and J called. Some clones fail to appear in such tables; in the studies checked, an unresolved V gene covers under half of the shortfall, and the cause of the remainder is unknown. V and J calls and clone size are those listed in that table; D and trimming were worked out from the DNA. Within this sample are hundreds of thousands of clones, with roughly four fifths of them counted one time only. 3% to 4% of the sample belongs to the ten largest clones.

This sample was taken from a study of blood T cell repertoires in COVID-19 (dated by TCRdb to the early 2020s). In terms of the full investigation: Collaborator samples came from the United States, Italy and Spain and covered acute and convalescent phases of COVID-19. HLA class I and class II types, where available, came from metadata supplied by the sample provider rather than from assay-based typing. The dataset comprised deeply sampled blood TCRbeta repertoires from subjects exposed to, actively infected with, or recovered from COVID-19. Nearly every sample came with metadata listing a de-identified subject ID, COVID-19 status, age in years and sex. A freely available public database, intended as a resource for researchers studying the immune response to SARS-CoV-2, is where the repertoires were released. The samples were drawn from the first 160 participants of the ongoing ImmuneRACE study and from 950 to 1,500 subjects provided by 6 global collaborators. The material from the prospective study consisted of cDNA or gDNA derived from T cells, B-cell-depleted T cells, or PBMCs. General findings and caveats noted by the study authors: The amount of clinical and demographic metadata varied by source and participant and was provided uncurated.

Participants in the prospective study were enrolled through a virtual design, were aged roughly 18 to 100 years, and lived in 24 United States geographic areas. Cohort assignment in the prospective study relied on participant-reported clinical history from a screening survey and a study questionnaire. Recovered participants in ImmuneRACE Cohort 3 were defined as having two consecutive negative NP/OP PCR tests, clearance from a healthcare professional, or resolution of symptoms. In the prospective study, whole blood, serum and a nasopharyngeal or oropharyngeal swab were collected from each participant by mobile phlebotomists. Prospective study participants could optionally give additional blood draws and questionnaires over an approximately two-month period. Blood samples from the prospective study were shipped frozen or at room temperature prior to DNA extraction. Via the germline V gene, CDR1 is SNHLY and CDR2 FYNNEI. Taken from cysteine to phenylalanine, the CDR3 has 15 residues. Only CDR3 DNA is held: 45 bases, read in frame from base 1. V was cut back by 3 bases and J by 5 bases, leaving a gap of 16 bases between them.

The sequence is built from TRBV2 and TRBJ2-5; the D gene is perhaps TRBD1, from 6 matching bases. The source material was PBMCs or T cells enriched from blood (not recorded which). The TCR comes from a woman aged 60-70 years who had recovered from COVID-19. The DNA reads TGTGCCAGCAGTGATGGGACACCGGTGGGGGAGACCCAGTACTTC. This encodes CASSDGTPVGETQYF.